The present T cell receptor beta chain was sequenced within a study of shared clonotypes between healthy human individuals. General study results and limits: How much donors shared clonotypes was expected to be affected by sequencing depth.

CDR3 length: 16 residues. J was trimmed by 3 bases and V by 3 bases; bases with no gene match: 4. In germline, CDR1 is SGHNT, CDR2 YYREEE (reference sequence). Notes on this clone: The target antigen is unknown.

Clones were read by immunoSEQ multiplex PCR, and TCRdb kept only the in-frame ones, dropping some. The table includes about 1 million clones, roughly 80% detected once. The sequenced sample was memory CD4+ T cells sorted from blood. The sample's subset: CD45RA-negative fraction. The chain uses TRBV5-4 and TRBJ2-6; 9 nucleotides line up with TRBD1. This TCR derives from a man aged 18 to 35 in good health. Here the CDR3 DNA reads TGTGCCAGCAGCTGGGACAGGGTCTTTGGGGCCAACGTCCTGACTTTC. Protein: CASSWDRVFGANVLTF.